The 20 T cell receptor beta chains listed next were all sequenced from one sample in a study of cytomegalovirus exposure and HLA in healthy donors. PCR was performed using 60 Vbeta and 13 Jbeta primers. The data were produced by immunoSEQ multiplex PCR, yet TCRdb's version contains in-frame clones alone and is incomplete. Its table records about 200,000 clones. Sequencing input: PBMCs. The source of these receptors is a boy between 10 and 17 years old in good health and CMV-seronegative.

The chain employs TRBV7-9 and TRBJ2-7; 8 bases are shared with TRBD1. This CDR3 is 12 amino acids long. Looked up from germline, CDR1 is SEHNR and CDR2 is FQNEAQ (reference sequence). Unmatched junction bases numbered 2, after V lost 5 bases and J lost 5 bases. This CDR3 reads CASSQTGDEQYF. The DNA of the CDR3 is TGTGCCAGCAGCCAGACAGGGGACGAGCAGTACTTC.

The rearrangement uses TRBV28 and TRBJ2-7; 10 nucleotides match TRBD2. The germline V gene encodes CDR1 MDHEN and CDR2 SYDVKM. V shed 6 bases and J 0 bases; nucleotides not matched to a gene: 5. The CDR3 length is 15 residues. This CDR3 reads CASRTSGASSYEQYF. The CDR3 nucleotides read TGTGCCAGCAGAACTAGCGGGGCGAGCTCCTACGAGCAGTACTTC.

This chain uses TRBV7-2 with TRBJ1-3; D may be TRBD1 (5 bases). With 5 bases removed from V and 6 bases from J, the gap between germline ends came to 17 bases. CDR1 is SGHTA and CDR2 is FQGNSA in the germline V gene. CDR3 length: 15 residues. CDR3 loop: CASSSHVGAVNTIYF. The CDR3 DNA reads as TGTGCCAGCAGCAGCCACGTAGGGGCTGTAAACACCATATATTTT.

To note about this clone: The junction does not match germline at one end; this may be a read error. The same CDR3 can be traced to other DNA sequences in this sample. The V call is TRBV27, the J call TRBJ1-1; 10 bases map to TRBD1. The CDR3 runs to 13 residues. Looked up from germline, CDR1 is MNHEY and CDR2 is SMNVEV (reference sequence). The CDR3 sequence: CASTPGQGTEAFF. CDR3 bases: TGTGCCAGTACTCCGGGACAGGGGACTGAAGCCTTCTTT.

The V and J genes are TRBV7-8 and TRBJ1-2; 7 bases are a match to TRBD1. V trimming: 3 bases; J trimming: 4 bases; junction bases outside the gene matches: 5. The V gene's germline CDR1 is SGHVS and CDR2 FQNEAQ. The CDR3 has 14 amino acids. The CDR3 DNA reads as TGTGCCAGCAGCTTCCGGGACAGTGCCTATGGCTACACCTTC. Encoded protein: CASSFRDSAYGYTF.

This sequence joins TRBV11-2 and TRBJ1-2; tentative D call: TRBD1 (6 bases). Trimming removed 5 bases at V and 3 bases at J, with 16 bases between. This CDR3 spans 15 amino acids. Germline loops: CDR1 SGHAT, CDR2 FQNNGV. CDR3 sequence (DNA): TGTGCCAGCAGCAAATCCGGCAGGGGCGACTATGGCTACACCTTC. Protein sequence: CASSKSGRGDYGYTF.

The CDR3 nucleotides read TGTGCCAGTAGTATAATAACGAGAGGCACTGAAGCTTTCTTT. This translates into CASSIITRGTEAFF. The chain carries TRBV19 and TRBJ1-1, with unresolved D. CDR3 length: 14 residues. From germline, CDR1 is LNHDA and CDR2 SQIVND (reference sequence). Trimming took 2 bases from V and 4 from J, leaving 11 bases between them. Based on the CDR3 plus reference TRBV19 and TRBJ1-1, the full variable domain is DGGITQSPKYLFRKEGQNVTLSCEQNLNHDAMYWYRQDPGQGLRLIYYSQIVNDFQKGDIAEGYSVSREKKESFPLTVTSAQKNPTAFYLCASSIITRGTEAFFGQGTRLTVV.

The chain recombines TRBV14 with TRBJ1-2, with 9 bases aligning to TRBD1. This CDR3 spans 18 amino acids. The germline gives CDR1 SGHDN, CDR2 FVKESK. V dropped 1 base and J dropped 6; count of bases not matched to a gene: 15. The CDR3: CASSQGRDREPTGHGYTF. The CDR3, as DNA: TGTGCCAGCAGCCAAGGCCGGGACAGGGAGCCTACGGGGCATGGCTACACCTTC.

The J gene is TRBJ1-1, the V gene TRBV6-1, with D perhaps TRBD1 (5 bases). V was shortened by 7 bases and J by 1 base, with 13 bases between the two germline ends. The CDR3 runs to 14 residues. Germline-derived CDR1 and CDR2 are MNHNS and SASEGT. The CDR3, as DNA: TGTGCCAGCAAAAAAGGACAATGGAACACTGAAGCTTTCTTT. This translates into CASKKGQWNTEAFF.

The CDR3 DNA follows: TGTGCCAGCAGTTGGAGGGGTGAGGTCCAGGACACTGAAGCTTTCTTT. Its translation is CASSWRGEVQDTEAFF. V is TRBV6-5 and J is TRBJ1-1; TRBD1 might be the D (5 bases). CDR1 and CDR2 from the germline V gene are MNHEY and SVGAGI. This CDR3 comprises 16 residues. V lost 4 bases, J lost 3 bases, and 18 bases lay in between.

The rearrangement joins TRBV29-1 to TRBJ2-5; 12 bases are a match to TRBD1. The CDR3 is 14 residues long. CDR1 is SQVTM, CDR2 ANQGSEA, per germline. Unmatched junction bases numbered 4, after V lost 4 bases and J lost 4 bases. CDR3 loop: CSVVWDRGRETQYF. As DNA, the CDR3 is TGCAGCGTTGTCTGGGACAGGGGGCGAGAGACCCAGTACTTC.

This chain connects TRBV10-3 to TRBJ2-3; 15 bases align to TRBD2. The trim removed 5 bases at V and 1 base at J, leaving 4 bases unmatched. Germline values: CDR1 ENHRY, CDR2 SYGVKD. The CDR3 contains 17 residues. The chain's CDR3 is CAISPGTSGGRTDTQYF. DNA of the CDR3: TGTGCCATCAGTCCCGGGACTAGCGGGGGGCGCACAGATACGCAGTATTTT.

The V gene is TRBV7-9, the J gene TRBJ2-3; maybe TRBD1 (6 bases). The germline V and J ends were trimmed by 5 bases and 1 base, with 13 bases remaining between them. Germline V gene sequence: CDR1 SEHNR, CDR2 FQNEAQ (reference sequence). The CDR3 covers 15 residues. This chain's CDR3 is CASSPGTSGTDTQYF. CDR3 DNA sequence: TGTGCCAGCAGCCCCGGGACAAGTGGCACAGATACGCAGTATTTT.

The rearrangement links TRBV5-6 to TRBJ2-5; 7 bases line up with TRBD2. V shed 6 bases, J shed 1 base, and the junction held 3 bases outside the gene matches. Germline V CDR1 and CDR2: SGHDT, YYEEEE. The CDR3 length is 13 residues. CDR3 amino acids: CASTSGTQETQYF. CDR3 DNA sequence: TGTGCCAGCACCAGCGGGACCCAAGAGACCCAGTACTTC.

The chain uses TRBV13 and TRBJ2-5, with D possibly being TRBD2 (6 bases). CDR3 length: 15 amino acids. The germline V gene encodes CDR1 PRHDT and CDR2 FYEKMQ (reference sequence). Deletions cut 3 bases from V and 6 bases from J, with 17 bases between. In DNA, the CDR3 is TGTGCCAGCAGCTTGCCCGGCAGGGAGGAGCAGACCCAGTACTTC. This gives the protein CASSLPGREEQTQYF.

The chain couples TRBV5-1 to TRBJ1-1; perhaps TRBD1 as D (6 bases). The CDR3 runs to 13 residues. Germline CDR1 and CDR2: SGHRS and YFSETQ. The germline V and J ends were trimmed by 5 bases and 3 bases, with 11 bases remaining between them. For the CDR3, the DNA is TGCGCCAGCAGGGCAGGGGTGGACACTGAAGCTTTCTTT. Its protein is CASRAGVDTEAFF.

The chain employs TRBV4-1 and TRBJ2-6; D uncertain. The length of the CDR3 is 13 residues. Trimming cost V 3 bases and J 4 bases, with 4 bases left between them. CDR1 and CDR2 (germline): MGHRA, YSYEKL. CDR3 loop: CASSQRGANVLTF. Written as DNA, the CDR3 is TGCGCCAGCAGCCAGAGGGGGGCCAACGTCCTGACTTTC.

V is TRBV5-6 and J is TRBJ2-5, with 10 positions matching TRBD2. This CDR3 region has 13 residues. The germline V gene encodes CDR1 SGHDT and CDR2 YYEEEE. J was trimmed by 3 bases and V by 10 bases; bases with no gene match: 6. CDR3 residues: CAAGTSVKETQYF. The DNA for the CDR3 is TGTGCCGCAGGGACTAGCGTAAAAGAGACCCAGTACTTC.

This chain links TRBV29-1 with TRBJ1-1; D possibly corresponds to TRBD1 (6 bases). This CDR3 region has 11 residues. Trimming removed 5 bases at V and 8 bases at J, with 12 bases between. CDR1 is SQVTM, CDR2 ANQGSEA, per germline. CDR3 sequence reads: CSVLWGPEAFF. The DNA of the CDR3 is TGCAGCGTTCTCTGGGGGCCAGAAGCTTTCTTT. Looking up the rest from reference TRBV29-1 and TRBJ1-1 gives the full variable domain: SAVISQKPSRDICQRGTSLTIQCQVDSQVTMMFWYRQQPGQSLTLIATANQGSEATYESGFVIDKFPISRPNLTFSTLTVSNMSPEDSSIYLCSVLWGPEAFFGQGTRLTVV.

This chain links TRBV5-5 with TRBJ1-2, with D tentatively TRBD1 (5 bases). CDR1 SGHKS and CDR2 YYEKEE come from the germline V gene (reference sequence). The CDR3 sequence is 14 residues long. Trimming shortened V by 2 bases and J by 1 base, and 9 bases separated the two germline ends. CDR3 coding DNA: TGTGCCAGCAGCTTAGAAGGGGTTAACTATGGCTACACCTTC. This translates into CASSLEGVNYGYTF.